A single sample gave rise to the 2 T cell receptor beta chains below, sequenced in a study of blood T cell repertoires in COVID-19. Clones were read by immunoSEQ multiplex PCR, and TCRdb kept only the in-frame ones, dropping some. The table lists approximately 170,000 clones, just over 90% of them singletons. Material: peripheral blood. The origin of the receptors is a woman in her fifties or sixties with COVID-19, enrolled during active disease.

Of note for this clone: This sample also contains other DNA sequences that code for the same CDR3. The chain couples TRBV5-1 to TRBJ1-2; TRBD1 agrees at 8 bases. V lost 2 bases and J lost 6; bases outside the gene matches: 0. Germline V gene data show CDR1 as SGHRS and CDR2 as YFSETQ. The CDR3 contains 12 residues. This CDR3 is CASSLQGDGYTF. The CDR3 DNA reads TGCGCCAGCAGCTTACAGGGGGATGGCTACACCTTC.

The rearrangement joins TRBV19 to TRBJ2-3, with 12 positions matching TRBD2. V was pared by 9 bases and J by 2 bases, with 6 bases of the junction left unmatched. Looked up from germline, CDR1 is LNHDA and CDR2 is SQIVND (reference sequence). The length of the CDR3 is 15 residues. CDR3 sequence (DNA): TGTGCCAGCCAAGGACTAGCGGGGAACACAGATACGCAGTATTTT. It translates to CASQGLAGNTDTQYF. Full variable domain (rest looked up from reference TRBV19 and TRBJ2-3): DGGITQSPKYLFRKEGQNVTLSCEQNLNHDAMYWYRQDPGQGLRLIYYSQIVNDFQKGDIAEGYSVSREKKESFPLTVTSAQKNPTAFYLCASQGLAGNTDTQYFGPGTRLTVL.